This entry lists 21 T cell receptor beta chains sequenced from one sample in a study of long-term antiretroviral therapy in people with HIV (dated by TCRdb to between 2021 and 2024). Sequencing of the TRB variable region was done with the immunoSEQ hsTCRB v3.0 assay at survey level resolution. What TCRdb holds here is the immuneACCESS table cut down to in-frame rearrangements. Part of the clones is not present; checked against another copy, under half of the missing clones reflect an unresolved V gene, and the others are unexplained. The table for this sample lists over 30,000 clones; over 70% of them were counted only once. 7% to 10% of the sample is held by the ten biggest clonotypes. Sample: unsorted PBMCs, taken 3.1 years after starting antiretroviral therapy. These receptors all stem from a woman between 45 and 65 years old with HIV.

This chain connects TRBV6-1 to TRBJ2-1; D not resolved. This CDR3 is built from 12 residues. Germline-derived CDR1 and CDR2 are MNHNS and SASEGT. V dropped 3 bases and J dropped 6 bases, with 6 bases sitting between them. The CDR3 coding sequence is TGTGCCAGCAGTGATCTGATCAATGAGCAGTTCTTC. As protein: CASSDLINEQFF.

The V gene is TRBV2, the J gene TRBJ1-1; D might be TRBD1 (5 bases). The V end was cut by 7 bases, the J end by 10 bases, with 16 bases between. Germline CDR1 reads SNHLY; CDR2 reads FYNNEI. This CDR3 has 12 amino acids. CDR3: CASTTLDGGAFF. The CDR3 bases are TGTGCCAGCACCACGCTGGACGGGGGAGCTTTCTTT.

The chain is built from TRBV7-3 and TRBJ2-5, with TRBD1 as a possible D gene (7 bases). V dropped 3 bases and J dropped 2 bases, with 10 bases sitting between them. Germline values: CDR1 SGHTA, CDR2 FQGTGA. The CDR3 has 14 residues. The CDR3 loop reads CASSLAGQQETQYF. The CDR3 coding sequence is TGTGCCAGCAGCTTGGCGGGACAGCAAGAGACCCAGTACTTC.

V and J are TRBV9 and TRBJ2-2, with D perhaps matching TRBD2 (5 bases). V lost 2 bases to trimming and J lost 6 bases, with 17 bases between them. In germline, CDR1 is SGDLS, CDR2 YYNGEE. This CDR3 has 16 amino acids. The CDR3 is CASSVEATSGAGELFF. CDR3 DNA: TGTGCCAGCAGCGTGGAGGCGACAAGTGGCGCCGGGGAGCTGTTTTTT.

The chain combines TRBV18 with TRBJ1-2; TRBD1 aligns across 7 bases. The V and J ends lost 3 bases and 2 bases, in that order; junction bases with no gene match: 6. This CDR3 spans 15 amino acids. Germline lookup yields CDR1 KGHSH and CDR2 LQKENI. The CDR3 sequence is CASSPAGQPNYGYTF. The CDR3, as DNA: TGTGCCAGCTCACCGGCGGGACAGCCCAACTATGGCTACACCTTC.

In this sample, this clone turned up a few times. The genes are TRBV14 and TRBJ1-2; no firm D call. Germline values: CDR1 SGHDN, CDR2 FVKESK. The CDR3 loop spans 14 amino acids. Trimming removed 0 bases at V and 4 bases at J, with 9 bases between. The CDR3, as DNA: TGTGCCAGCAGCCAAGATCTGGGAGGCTATGGCTACACCTTC. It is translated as CASSQDLGGYGYTF.

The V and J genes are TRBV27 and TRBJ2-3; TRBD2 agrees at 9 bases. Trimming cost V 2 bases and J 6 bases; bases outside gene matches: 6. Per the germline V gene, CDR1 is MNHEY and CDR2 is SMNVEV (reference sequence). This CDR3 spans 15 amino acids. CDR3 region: CASSLPGGGADTQYF. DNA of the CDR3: TGTGCCAGCAGTTTACCGGGCGGGGGGGCCGATACGCAGTATTTT.

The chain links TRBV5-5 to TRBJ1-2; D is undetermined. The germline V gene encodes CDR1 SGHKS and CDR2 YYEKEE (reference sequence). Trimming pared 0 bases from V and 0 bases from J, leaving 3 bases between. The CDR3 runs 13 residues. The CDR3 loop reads CASSLAANYGYTF. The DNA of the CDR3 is TGTGCCAGCAGCTTGGCTGCTAACTATGGCTACACCTTC.

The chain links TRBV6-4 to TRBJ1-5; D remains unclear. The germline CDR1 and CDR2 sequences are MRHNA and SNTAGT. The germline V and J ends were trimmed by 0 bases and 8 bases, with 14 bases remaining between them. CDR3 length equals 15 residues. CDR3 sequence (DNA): TGTGCCAGCAGTGACTCGAAAAGGGTAATAGAGCCCCAGCATTTT. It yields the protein CASSDSKRVIEPQHF.

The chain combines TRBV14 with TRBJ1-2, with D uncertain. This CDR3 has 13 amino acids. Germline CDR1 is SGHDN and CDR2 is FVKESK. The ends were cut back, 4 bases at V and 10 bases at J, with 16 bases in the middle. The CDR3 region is CASSRNPSQDYTF. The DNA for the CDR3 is TGTGCCAGCAGCCGAAACCCCAGCCAAGACTACACCTTC.

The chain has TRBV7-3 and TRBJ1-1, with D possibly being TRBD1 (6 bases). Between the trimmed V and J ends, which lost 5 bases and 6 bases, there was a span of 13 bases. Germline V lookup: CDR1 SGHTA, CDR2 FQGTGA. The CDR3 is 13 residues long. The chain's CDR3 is CASSTQRGAEAFF. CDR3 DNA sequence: TGTGCCAGCAGCACCCAGAGGGGGGCTGAAGCTTTCTTT. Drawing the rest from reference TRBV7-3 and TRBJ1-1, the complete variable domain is GAGVSQTPSNKVTEKGKYVELRCDPISGHTALYWYRQSLGQGPEFLIYFQGTGAADDSGLPNDRFFAVRPEGSVSTLKIQRTERGDSAVYLCASSTQRGAEAFFGQGTRLTVV.

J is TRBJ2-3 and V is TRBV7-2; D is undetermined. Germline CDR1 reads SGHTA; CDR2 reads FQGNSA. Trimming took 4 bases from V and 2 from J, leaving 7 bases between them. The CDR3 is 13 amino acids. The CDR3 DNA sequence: TGTGCCAGCAGCTCTACCTTCACAGATACGCAGTATTTT. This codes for CASSSTFTDTQYF.

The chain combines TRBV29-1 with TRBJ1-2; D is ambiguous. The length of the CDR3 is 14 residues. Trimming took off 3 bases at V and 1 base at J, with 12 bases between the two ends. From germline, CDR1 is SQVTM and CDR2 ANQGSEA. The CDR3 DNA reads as TGCAGCGTTGAGTATACGACAAATAACTATGGCTACACCTTC. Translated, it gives CSVEYTTNNYGYTF. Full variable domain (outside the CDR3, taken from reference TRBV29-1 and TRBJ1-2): SAVISQKPSRDICQRGTSLTIQCQVDSQVTMMFWYRQQPGQSLTLIATANQGSEATYESGFVIDKFPISRPNLTFSTLTVSNMSPEDSSIYLCSVEYTTNNYGYTFGSGTRLTVV.

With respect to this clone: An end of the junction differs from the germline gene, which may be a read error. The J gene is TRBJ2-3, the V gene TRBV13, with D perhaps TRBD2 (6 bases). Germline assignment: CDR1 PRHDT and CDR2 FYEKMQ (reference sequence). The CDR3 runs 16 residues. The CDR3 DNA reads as TGTGCCAGCAGCCGCCGGGGGTTAGAGGTCACACATACGCAGTATTTT. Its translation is CASSRRGLEVTHTQYF.

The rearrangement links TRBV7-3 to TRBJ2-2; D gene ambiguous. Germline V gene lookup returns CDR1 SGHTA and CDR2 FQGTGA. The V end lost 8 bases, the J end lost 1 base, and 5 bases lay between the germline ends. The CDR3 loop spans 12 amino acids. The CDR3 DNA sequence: TGTGCCAGCGGGTGGAACACCGGGGAGCTGTTTTTT. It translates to CASGWNTGELFF.

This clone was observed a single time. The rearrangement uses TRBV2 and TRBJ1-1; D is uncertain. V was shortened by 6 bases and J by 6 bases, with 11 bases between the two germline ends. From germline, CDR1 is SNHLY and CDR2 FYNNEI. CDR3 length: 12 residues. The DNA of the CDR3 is TGTGCCAGCAGAATCTTCAGCGCTGAAGCTTTCTTT. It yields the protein CASRIFSAEAFF.

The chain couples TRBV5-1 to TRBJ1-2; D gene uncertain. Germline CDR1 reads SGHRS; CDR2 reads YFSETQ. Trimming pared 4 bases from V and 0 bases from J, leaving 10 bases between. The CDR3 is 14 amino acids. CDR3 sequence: CASSGVPANYGYTF. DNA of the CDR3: TGCGCCAGCAGCGGGGTCCCGGCTAACTATGGCTACACCTTC.

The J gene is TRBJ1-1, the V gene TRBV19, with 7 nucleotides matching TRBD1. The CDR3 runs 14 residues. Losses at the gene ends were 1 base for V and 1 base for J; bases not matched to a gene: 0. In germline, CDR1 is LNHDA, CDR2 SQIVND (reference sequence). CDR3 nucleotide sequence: TGTGCCAGTAGTATAGGGGACAGGAACACTGAAGCTTTCTTT. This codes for CASSIGDRNTEAFF.

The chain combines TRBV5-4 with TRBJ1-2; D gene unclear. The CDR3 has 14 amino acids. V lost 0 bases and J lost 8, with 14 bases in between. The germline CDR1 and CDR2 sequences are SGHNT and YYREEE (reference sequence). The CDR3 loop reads CASSLVGRGGGYTF. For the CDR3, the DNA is TGTGCCAGCAGCTTGGTGGGCCGGGGTGGAGGCTACACCTTC.

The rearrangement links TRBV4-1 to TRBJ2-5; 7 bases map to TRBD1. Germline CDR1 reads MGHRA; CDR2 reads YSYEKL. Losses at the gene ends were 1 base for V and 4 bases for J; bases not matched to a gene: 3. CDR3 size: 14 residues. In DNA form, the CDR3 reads TGCGCCAGCAGCCAAGGGGACAGCAGAGAGACCCAGTACTTC. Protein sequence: CASSQGDSRETQYF.

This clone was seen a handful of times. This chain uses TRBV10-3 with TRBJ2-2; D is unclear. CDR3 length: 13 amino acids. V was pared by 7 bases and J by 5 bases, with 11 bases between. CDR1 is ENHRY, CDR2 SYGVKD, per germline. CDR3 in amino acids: CAINGVGTGELFF. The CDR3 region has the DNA TGTGCCATCAATGGGGTTGGAACCGGGGAGCTGTTTTTT.